The rows below give T cell receptor beta chains drawn from one sample of a study of OX40 agonist ivuxolimab in advanced cancers. Sequencing was performed with immunoSEQ multiplex PCR; in TCRdb, only in-frame clones are kept and a portion is missing. Of more than 60,000 clones listed, about 88% are singletons. The sequences come from CD4+ or CD8+ T cells sorted from blood, collected in a trial of the OX40 agonist ivuxolimab. The receptors were sampled from an adult with an advanced solid tumor such as melanoma, head and neck, liver or kidney cancer. Both conserved end residues are part of each CDR3. The D gene is left open where the match is weak. Size tells how often a clone was seen (once, few, many) or the class of an expanded clone, and some rows leave it out.

d_gene | abundance | j_gene | v_gene | CDR3nt | CDR3aa
TRBD2 | - | TRBJ2-2 | TRBV2 | TGTGCCAGCAGTCCCAGGACTAGCGGTAACACCGGGGAGCTGTTTTTT | CASSPRTSGNTGELFF
- | - | TRBJ2-2 | TRBV11-2 | TGTGCCAGCAGCTTATGGGCAGCGAACACCGGGGAGCTGTTTTTT | CASSLWAANTGELFF
- | - | TRBJ1-2 | TRBV5-6 | TGTGCCAGCAGCCCGGACAGTGGAGGCTACACCTTC | CASSPDSGGYTF
- | - | TRBJ2-7 | TRBV10-3 | TGTGCCATCAGTGTTAGGGTAGCGGAGACGTACGAGCAGTACTTC | CAISVRVAETYEQYF
TRBD2 | - | TRBJ2-2 | TRBV29-1 | TGCAGCGTTAGGGAGGGGCTAGCGGGCTCCGGGGAGCTGTTTTTT | CSVREGLAGSGELFF
- | - | TRBJ2-7 | TRBV5-4 | TGTGCCAGCAGCTTGTACTCCCAGTTCGAGCAGTACTTC | CASSLYSQFEQYF
TRBD1 | - | TRBJ1-2 | TRBV5-4 | TGTGCCAGCAGATCCGGACAGGGCACTAACTATGGCTACACCTTC | CASRSGQGTNYGYTF
- | - | TRBJ1-3 | TRBV10-1 | TGCGCCAGCAAGGCCAACTCTGGAAACACCATATATTTT | CASKANSGNTIYF
- | - | TRBJ2-2 | TRBV5-1 | TGCGCCAGCACCCACGCACCCTGGAACACCGGGGAGCTGTTTTTT | CASTHAPWNTGELFF
TRBD2 | - | TRBJ2-3 | TRBV5-1 | TGCGCCAGCAGCTCGGGACTAGTTAGCGCAGATACGCAGTATTTT | CASSSGLVSADTQYF
- | - | TRBJ1-5 | TRBV6-1 | TGTGCCAGCAAAGAGGCCGGGACGGCGAATCAGCCCCAGCATTTT | CASKEAGTANQPQHF
TRBD2 | - | TRBJ2-7 | TRBV5-5 | TGTGCCAGCAGCTTGGGGACTAGCGGCGAGCAGTACTTC | CASSLGTSGEQYF
- | few | TRBJ1-2 | TRBV6-6 | TGTGCCAGCAGTCTTGACCTTGCAAATGGCTACACCTTC | CASSLDLANGYTF
TRBD2 | - | TRBJ2-3 | TRBV10-3 | TGTGCCATCAGTGCTACTAGCGGGGCTAGCACAGATACGCAGTATTTT | CAISATSGASTDTQYF
TRBD1 | - | TRBJ2-7 | TRBV5-4 | TGTGCCAGCAGCTGGGACAGTAACTACGAGCAGTACTTC | CASSWDSNYEQYF
- | - | TRBJ2-1 | TRBV20-1 | TGCAGTGCTAGTGGGGTTAATGAGCAGTTCTTC | CSASGVNEQFF
- | - | TRBJ1-1 | TRBV9 | TGTGCCAGCAGCGTAGAAGGGAACACTGAAGCTTTCTTT | CASSVEGNTEAFF
- | - | TRBJ1-6 | TRBV2 | TGTGCCAGCAGTGAAAGACTATCCTATAATTCACCCCTCCACTTT | CASSERLSYNSPLHF
- | - | TRBJ2-1 | TRBV7-2 | TGTGCCAGCAGCTCCGGATGGGCCCGGTTCTTC | CASSSGWARFF
TRBD1 | - | TRBJ2-3 | TRBV7-3 | TGTGCCAGCAGCTTAACGGGGACAGGGGTAACAGATACGCAGTATTTT | CASSLTGTGVTDTQYF
TRBD1 | - | TRBJ1-2 | TRBV5-1 | TGCGCCAGCAGCTCTGGACAGGGTGGTAACTATGGCTACACCTTC | CASSSGQGGNYGYTF
- | - | TRBJ1-2 | TRBV6-1 | TGTGCCAGCAGTGAAGCTCGGGGGCATGGGTATGGCTACACCTTC | CASSEARGHGYGYTF
- | - | TRBJ2-3 | TRBV5-1 | TGCGCCAGCAGCTTGACGGGGAACCCCACAGATACGCAGTATTTT | CASSLTGNPTDTQYF
- | - | TRBJ1-4 | TRBV6-5 | TGTGCCAGCACCCGTGGGGGAAATGAAAAACTGTTTTTT | CASTRGGNEKLFF
- | few | TRBJ1-5 | TRBV9 | TGTGCCAGCAGCGAAGGGAATAGCAATCAGCCCCAGCATTTT | CASSEGNSNQPQHF
- | - | TRBJ1-1 | TRBV18 | TGTGCCAGCTCCCGCGAGGCAGGGGCGAGAACTGAAGCTTTCTTT | CASSREAGARTEAFF
- | - | TRBJ1-6 | TRBV18 | TGTGCCAGCTCACCTCAAGAGGGTACTAATTCACCCCTCCACTTT | CASSPQEGTNSPLHF
- | - | TRBJ2-3 | TRBV18 | TGTGCCAGCTCACCAATCGATACGCAGTATTTT | CASSPIDTQYF
- | few | TRBJ2-3 | TRBV10-3 | TGTGCCATCAGTGGTCAGTTCGGGAGTGCAGATACGCAGTATTTT | CAISGQFGSADTQYF
- | once | TRBJ2-3 | TRBV27 | TGTGCCAGCAGCCCGTGGGCGTTCGATTTCGTTTCAGATACGCAGTATTTT | CASSPWAFDFVSDTQYF
- | - | TRBJ2-3 | TRBV30 | TGTGCCTGGAGCAGGGAGGCAGATACGCAGTATTTT | CAWSREADTQYF
- | - | TRBJ1-5 | TRBV10-3 | TGTGCCATCAGTGAGTCGAGGGAGGTATGGCAGCCCCAGCATTTT | CAISESREVWQPQHF
- | few | TRBJ2-5 | TRBV14 | TGTGCCAGCAGCCAAGTGGCAGGGTCCTCCCAAGAGACCCAGTACTTC | CASSQVAGSSQETQYF
- | - | TRBJ2-7 | TRBV5-4 | TGTGCCAGCAGCTTGGAGCCGGACGGATCCTACGAGCAGTACTTC | CASSLEPDGSYEQYF
- | - | TRBJ2-1 | TRBV5-6 | TGTGCCAGCAGCTTTTTGATATCCTACAATGAGCAGTTCTTC | CASSFLISYNEQFF
- | - | TRBJ1-5 | TRBV4-1 | TGCGCCAGCAGCCAAGCAGGGGTCCCGGGCCAGCCCCAGCATTTT | CASSQAGVPGQPQHF
TRBD2 | - | TRBJ2-5 | TRBV7-2 | TGTGCCAGCAGCCCTCAGACCCGCGGGGGTGAGACCCAGTACTTC | CASSPQTRGGETQYF
- | - | TRBJ1-1 | TRBV6-5 | TGTGCCAGCAGTCATACATCGAACACTGAAGCTTTCTTT | CASSHTSNTEAFF
- | once | TRBJ2-1 | TRBV4-1 | TGCGCCAGCAGCCTGACAGGAAATGAGCAGTTCTTC | CASSLTGNEQFF
- | - | TRBJ2-7 | TRBV25-1 | TGTGCCAGCAGTGAATATACTGGAGCTGACAGCTCCTACGAGCAGTACTTC | CASSEYTGADSSYEQYF
TRBD2 | - | TRBJ2-3 | TRBV7-2 | TGTGCCAGCAGCTTAGCGCAAGCGGGGACAGATACGCAGTATTTT | CASSLAQAGTDTQYF
- | - | TRBJ1-1 | TRBV30 | TGTGCCTGTGCACAGTTCTTCAAAGGCACTGAAGCTTTCTTT | CACAQFFKGTEAFF
- | few | TRBJ2-6 | TRBV7-9 | TGTGCCAGCAGCTACAGGGTCGCTGGGGCCAACGTCCTGACTTTC | CASSYRVAGANVLTF
- | - | TRBJ1-2 | TRBV6-1 | TGTGCCAGCAGTGAAAGGCAGGGGAGCTTCTATGGCTACACCTTC | CASSERQGSFYGYTF
- | - | TRBJ1-1 | TRBV7-9 | TGTGCCAGCAGCTTATTCAGGGGGAACACTGAAGCTTTCTTT | CASSLFRGNTEAFF
- | medium-sized | TRBJ2-5 | TRBV6-1 | TGTGCCAGCAGTGAAGTTTGGGGAGAGACCCAGTACTTC | CASSEVWGETQYF
- | - | TRBJ1-1 | TRBV11-2 | TGTGCCAGCACCTTGGGAGGGCTCGGAGCTTTCTTT | CASTLGGLGAFF
TRBD2 | - | TRBJ2-3 | TRBV7-3 | TGTGCCAGCAGCTTAACTGCGGGACTAGCGGAAACAGATACGCAGTATTTT | CASSLTAGLAETDTQYF
- | - | TRBJ2-7 | TRBV2 | TGTGCCAGCAGCTCTACTCGGGGGTTTGGCGAGCAGTACTTC | CASSSTRGFGEQYF
TRBD1 | - | TRBJ2-3 | TRBV5-1 | TGCGCCAGCAGCCCGCAGGGACAGGGTCGAGATACGCAGTATTTT | CASSPQGQGRDTQYF
- | once | TRBJ1-2 | TRBV11-1 | TGTGCCAGCAGCTTAGATTTGGATTATGGCTACACCTTC | CASSLDLDYGYTF
- | - | TRBJ2-2 | TRBV5-1 | TGCGCCAGCAGCTTAGGGTCAAGGGCGAACACCGGGGAGCTGTTTTTT | CASSLGSRANTGELFF
- | - | TRBJ2-2 | TRBV10-3 | TGTGCCATCAGTGAAAGGGGCCTTTTCACCGGGGAGCTGTTTTTT | CAISERGLFTGELFF
- | - | TRBJ1-5 | TRBV19 | TGTGCCAGTAGCAACCAGAATCAGCCCCAGCATTTT | CASSNQNQPQHF
- | - | TRBJ1-5 | TRBV4-1 | TGCGCCAGCATCCGACGGCCCCAGCATTTT | CASIRRPQHF
TRBD2 | - | TRBJ2-1 | TRBV9 | TGTGCCAGCAGCGTAGACAGCGGGGGAAACCGGGAGCAGTTCTTC | CASSVDSGGNREQFF
TRBD1 | - | TRBJ1-2 | TRBV11-2 | TGTGCCAGCAGCTTAATGACAGGGGAGGTTGATGGCTACACCTTC | CASSLMTGEVDGYTF